The 13 T cell receptor beta chains given below trace back to one sample, sequenced in a study of identical twins. TCRdb recomputed calls from the 5' RACE reads with MiXCR, one row per CDR3 protein. The sample has more than 1.5 million distinct CDR3 sequences, 25% to 35% seen once. Material: cord blood. The receptors were gathered from a newborn girl in good health.

In this sample, this clonotype turned up a few times. The rearrangement joins TRBV11-2 to TRBJ2-5; possibly TRBD2 for D (5 bases). This CDR3 contains 13 residues. The V and J ends lost 0 bases and 10 bases respectively, with 12 bases between them. Germline values: CDR1 SGHAT, CDR2 FQNNGV. This CDR3 reads CASSLDLGGSQYF. CDR3 in DNA: TGTGCCAGCAGCTTAGATCTCGGAGGTAGCCAGTACTTC.

This clonotype appeared a few times. V and J are TRBV5-1 and TRBJ2-2, with D tentatively TRBD1 or TRBD2 (5 bases each). CDR1 is SGHRS, CDR2 YFSETQ, per germline. The V end lost 2 bases, the J end lost 2 bases, and 10 bases lay between the germline ends. The CDR3 runs 15 residues. The CDR3 DNA follows: TGCGCCAGCAGCTTCGAGGGGACCAACACCGGGGAGCTGTTTTTT. It translates to CASSFEGTNTGELFF.

This clonotype has more than one count but fewer than ten. The rearrangement uses TRBV25-1 and TRBJ1-2; TRBD1 aligns across 10 bases. The CDR3 contains 15 residues. Looked up from germline, CDR1 is MGHDK and CDR2 is SYGVNS. The J segment lost 4 bases and the V segment lost 1 base, leaving 3 bases of the junction unmatched. CDR3 sequence (DNA): TGTGCCAGCAGTGAATTCTGGGACAGGGGCTATGGCTACACCTTC. Amino acid sequence: CASSEFWDRGYGYTF.

This clonotype came up a few times. This sequence joins TRBV24-1 and TRBJ2-3; D gene ambiguous. Trimming cost V 0 bases and J 2 bases, with 11 bases left between them. Germline lookup yields CDR1 KGHDR and CDR2 SFDVKD. The CDR3 covers 16 residues. Here the CDR3 DNA reads TGTGCCACCAGTGATTTGCGTATGGGATTCACAGATACGCAGTATTTT. This gives the protein CATSDLRMGFTDTQYF.

With regard to this clonotype: Germline and junction disagree at one end, which may indicate a read error. V gene TRBV7-8 combines with J gene TRBJ1-5, with no clear D. This CDR3 has 15 residues. Germline V CDR1 and CDR2: SGHVS, FQNEAQ. CDR3 in amino acids: CAGSLVAQSNQPQHF. CDR3 nucleotide sequence: TGTGCCGGCAGCTTAGTTGCCCAGAGCAATCAGCCCCAGCATTTT.

The table lists this clonotype with a count of one. The gene calls are TRBV5-1 and TRBJ2-1, with 8 bases aligning to TRBD1. The J call is doubtful: the DNA matches TRBJ2-7 better. CDR3 length: 18 amino acids. CDR1 is SGHRS and CDR2 is YFSETQ in the germline V gene. The CDR3 nucleotides read TGCGCCAGCAGCTCTCGCCCGGGACAGGTAAGCTCCTACAATGAGCAGTACTTC. Its translation: CASSSRPGQVSSYNEQYF.

The chain links TRBV6-1 to TRBJ1-2; D is undetermined. The CDR3 loop spans 13 amino acids. Germline V gene sequence: CDR1 MNHNS, CDR2 SASEGT. Trimming left V 7 bases short and J 3 bases short, with 12 bases between. This CDR3 reads CASTKQIHYGYTF. The CDR3, as DNA: TGTGCCAGCACCAAACAGATCCACTATGGCTACACCTTC.

V gene TRBV29-1 combines with J gene TRBJ2-1; 12 positions agree with TRBD1. With 6 bases clipped from V and 10 bases from J, the junction kept 10 bases outside the gene matches. The CDR3 is 14 residues long. Germline lookup yields CDR1 SQVTM and CDR2 ANQGSEA. The CDR3 spells CSVRGTGGSYEQFF. The CDR3 coding sequence is TGCAGCGTCCGGGGGACAGGGGGCTCCTACGAGCAGTTCTTC.

CDR3 protein: CSVRGLAGGSYNEQFF. The CDR3 DNA sequence: TGCAGCGTTAGGGGACTAGCGGGAGGATCCTACAATGAGCAGTTCTTC. The rearrangement links TRBV29-1 to TRBJ2-1; 15 nucleotides agree with TRBD2. This CDR3 is 16 amino acids long. CDR1 SQVTM and CDR2 ANQGSEA come from the germline V gene. The V and J ends lost 5 bases and 1 base, in that order; junction bases with no gene match: 3.

To note about this clonotype: Mismatch with germline at one junction end may stem from a read error. CDR3 residues: CSATLTSGWGNEQFF. The CDR3 nucleotides read TGCAGCGCTACCCTGACTAGCGGGTGGGGCAATGAGCAGTTCTTC. The chain is built from TRBV20-1 and TRBJ2-1; 10 nucleotides match TRBD2. CDR3 length equals 15 residues. The germline CDR1 and CDR2 sequences are DFQATT and SNEGSKA (reference sequence).

The chain links TRBV3-1 to TRBJ2-7; 13 bases agree with TRBD2. Trimming cost V 1 base and J 0 bases; bases outside gene matches: 12. The CDR3 has 20 residues. CDR1 is LGHDT and CDR2 is YNNKEL in the germline V gene (reference sequence). DNA for the CDR3: TGTGCCAGCAGCCAAGGCTTCATCGGGACTAGCGGGGCAGGCTCCTACGAGCAGTACTTC. It specifies CASSQGFIGTSGAGSYEQYF.

The V call is TRBV6-5, the J call TRBJ2-3; TRBD2 matches at 7 bases. This CDR3 has 15 residues. CDR1 is MNHEY and CDR2 is SVGAGI in the germline V gene. V was pared by 2 bases and J by 3 bases, with 5 bases of the junction left unmatched. This CDR3 is CASSYPGGGTDTQYF. The CDR3 DNA reads TGTGCCAGCAGTTACCCGGGAGGTGGGACAGATACGCAGTATTTT.

The genes are TRBV7-8 and TRBJ1-5; D is possibly TRBD1 (6 bases). Germline V CDR1 and CDR2: SGHVS, FQNEAQ. Trimming removed 2 bases from V and 4 bases from J, with 18 bases in between. The CDR3 is 17 residues long. CDR3 region: CASSLQGGQYQNQPQHF. CDR3 nucleotides: TGTGCCAGCAGCTTACAGGGTGGACAGTACCAAAATCAGCCCCAGCATTTT.